Each of the 24 T cell receptor beta chains below was sequenced from the same sample in a study of PD-1 blockade in classical Hodgkin lymphoma. Time point reported: cycle 4 day 1 (C4D1), after more than 5 weeks of nivolumab. With no exception, relapse followed autologous stem cell transplantation in all patients, and brentuximab vedotin exposure varied. Profiling relied on immunoSEQ multiplex PCR, and the TCRdb table lists in-frame clones only, not all of them. The data contain roughly 100,000 clones, about nine tenths of them seen just once; the ten biggest clones take up about 20%. The source was peripheral blood mononuclear cells (PBMCs), collected before the fourth cycle of nivolumab. The receptors come from a human donor with classical Hodgkin lymphoma.

This clone has only a few counts. This rearrangement joins TRBV18 to TRBJ1-2; D remains unclear. Germline CDR1 is KGHSH and CDR2 is LQKENI. CDR3 length equals 12 residues. Between the trimmed V and J ends, which lost 2 bases and 5 bases, there was a span of 6 bases. This chain's CDR3 is CASSPGRYGYTF. The CDR3 DNA follows: TGTGCCAGCTCACCAGGGAGGTATGGCTACACCTTC.

The rearrangement uses TRBV11-2 and TRBJ2-6; D possibly corresponds to TRBD2 (5 bases). Germline lookup yields CDR1 SGHAT and CDR2 FQNNGV. The germline V and J ends were trimmed by 5 bases and 0 bases, with 14 bases remaining between them. CDR3 size: 17 residues. DNA for the CDR3: TGTGCCAGCAGCGGTATCGGACTGATCTCTGGGGCCAACGTCCTGACTTTC. It specifies CASSGIGLISGANVLTF.

The rearrangement uses TRBV11-2 and TRBJ1-3, with D uncertain. Trimming stripped 2 bases from V and 0 bases from J, with 8 bases between. The CDR3 covers 15 residues. Germline values: CDR1 SGHAT, CDR2 FQNNGV. The CDR3 sequence is CASSLPGSSGNTIYF. The CDR3 nucleotides are TGTGCCAGCAGCTTACCAGGTTCCTCTGGAAACACCATATATTTT.

The rearrangement uses TRBV5-1 and TRBJ2-2, with a weak D call TRBD2 (6 bases). Deletions cut 0 bases from V and 4 bases from J, with 10 bases between. Germline values: CDR1 SGHRS, CDR2 YFSETQ. The CDR3 is 15 residues long. CDR3 bases: TGCGCCAGCAGCTTGGTGCTAGCGAGCACCGGGGAGCTGTTTTTT. Translated: CASSLVLASTGELFF. The variable domain in full, with the rest retrieved from reference TRBV5-1 and TRBJ2-2, is KAGVTQTPRYLIKTRGQQVTLSCSPISGHRSVSWYQQTPGQGLQFLFEYFSETQRNKGNFPGRFSGRQFSNSRSEMNVSTLELGDSALYLCASSLVLASTGELFFGEGSRLTVL.

The chain combines TRBV30 with TRBJ2-1; maybe TRBD2 (6 bases). Germline V lookup: CDR1 GTSNPN, CDR2 SVGIG (reference sequence). V lost 1 base, J lost 6 bases, and 10 bases lay in between. The CDR3 consists of 13 residues. The CDR3 sequence: CAWSGTTLNEQFF. The CDR3 DNA sequence: TGTGCCTGGAGTGGGACTACCCTCAATGAGCAGTTCTTC.

The chain links TRBV7-2 to TRBJ2-2; TRBD2 might be the D (5 bases). Germline CDR1 and CDR2: SGHTA and FQGNSA. The CDR3 sequence is 16 residues long. Trimming removed 2 bases at V and 7 bases at J, with 17 bases between. The chain's CDR3 is CASSLPHLAIHGELFF. CDR3 nucleotides: TGTGCCAGCAGCTTACCCCACCTAGCTATTCACGGGGAGCTGTTTTTT.

The V and J genes are TRBV6-5 and TRBJ1-5, with a tentative D call TRBD1 (5 bases). Germline CDR1 reads MNHEY; CDR2 reads SVGAGI. Trimming cost V 2 bases and J 7 bases, with 15 bases left between them. The CDR3 contains 15 residues. This CDR3 reads CASSYDLLGDQPQHF. In DNA form, the CDR3 reads TGTGCCAGCAGTTACGATCTTCTTGGGGACCAGCCCCAGCATTTT.

J is TRBJ2-3 and V is TRBV6-6; 9 bases fit TRBD2. V lost 5 bases, J lost 0 bases, and 3 bases stayed unmatched. The germline V gene has CDR1 MNHNY and CDR2 SVGAGI (reference sequence). The CDR3 covers 15 residues. The CDR3 DNA is TGTGCCAGCAGTCGGACTAGCGTGAGCACAGATACGCAGTATTTT. Amino acid sequence: CASSRTSVSTDTQYF.

The rearrangement uses TRBV18 and TRBJ2-5; D gene uncertain. CDR1 is KGHSH, CDR2 LQKENI, per germline. V shed 2 bases and J shed 5 bases, with 9 bases lying between them. This CDR3 is 13 amino acids long. The CDR3 protein is CASSPGVKETQYF. CDR3 in DNA: TGTGCCAGCTCACCAGGGGTAAAGGAGACCCAGTACTTC.

V and J are TRBV29-1 and TRBJ2-5, with D tentatively TRBD1 (7 bases). CDR1 is SQVTM, CDR2 ANQGSEA, per germline. The CDR3 contains 13 residues. V gave up 3 bases and J gave up 4 bases, with 12 bases separating them. As DNA, the CDR3 is TGCAGCGTTGAGCAGGGGGGCCGAGAGACCCAGTACTTC. This translates into CSVEQGGRETQYF.

The chain links TRBV10-1 to TRBJ2-1, with D possibly TRBD1 on 6 matching bases. CDR1 is WNHNN and CDR2 is SYGVQD in the germline V gene (reference sequence). Trimming shortened V by 6 bases and J by 7 bases, and 16 bases separated the two germline ends. This CDR3 region has 14 residues. The CDR3 nucleotides read TGCGCCAGCAGAGACCAGGGGTGGGATAATGAGCAGTTCTTC. Amino acid sequence: CASRDQGWDNEQFF.

The gene calls are TRBV14 and TRBJ1-2; possibly TRBD1 for D (5 bases). CDR3 length equals 16 residues. Germline lookup yields CDR1 SGHDN and CDR2 FVKESK. V was shortened by 4 bases and J by 6 bases, with 21 bases between the two germline ends. Written as DNA, the CDR3 is TGTGCCAGCAGCCTCTTACCGGAGACGGGACGTGATGGCTACACCTTC. Translated, it gives CASSLLPETGRDGYTF.

This chain uses TRBV9 with TRBJ2-1; no reliable D call. CDR3 length: 17 residues. Germline CDR1 SGDLS, CDR2 YYNGEE. V was pared by 0 bases and J by 8 bases, with 21 bases between. The CDR3 protein is CASSVGLAGPFGDEQFF. The CDR3 DNA reads TGTGCCAGCAGCGTAGGGTTAGCCGGGCCCTTTGGAGATGAGCAGTTCTTC.

The chain couples TRBV2 to TRBJ2-7, with a tentative D call TRBD1 (6 bases). This CDR3 has 15 amino acids. V was trimmed by 3 bases and J by 2 bases, leaving 14 bases between them. Germline CDR1 reads SNHLY; CDR2 reads FYNNEI. In DNA, the CDR3 is TGTGCCAGCAGTGATGAGGTAGCAGGGGCCTACGAGCAGTACTTC. This gives the protein CASSDEVAGAYEQYF.

The gene calls are TRBV28 and TRBJ1-1; TRBD1 agrees at 9 bases. CDR1 MDHEN and CDR2 SYDVKM come from the germline V gene. J was trimmed by 9 bases and V by 5 bases; bases with no gene match: 7. The CDR3 length is 13 residues. CDR3 amino acids: CASSPRQGGKAFF. CDR3 nucleotide sequence: TGTGCCAGCAGTCCTCGACAGGGGGGGAAAGCTTTCTTT.

This clone was observed once. The chain combines TRBV19 with TRBJ1-3, with 8 bases matching TRBD1. The V gene end was trimmed by 3 bases and the J gene end by 1 base; junction bases not matched to a gene: 5. Germline values: CDR1 LNHDA, CDR2 SQIVND (reference sequence). The length of the CDR3 is 16 residues. DNA for the CDR3: TGTGCCAGTAGTATCAGGCAGGGGGCGTCTGGAAACACCATATATTTT. This encodes CASSIRQGASGNTIYF.

The chain's CDR3 is CASRGQGGNQPQHF. The CDR3 DNA reads TGTGCCAGCAGGGGACAGGGCGGAAATCAGCCCCAGCATTTT. The J gene is TRBJ1-5, the V gene TRBV6-5; 9 positions match TRBD1. The CDR3 runs 14 residues. V was clipped by 6 bases and J by 4 bases; unmatched bases: 4. Looked up from germline, CDR1 is MNHEY and CDR2 is SVGAGI.

The V gene is TRBV14, the J gene TRBJ2-5; 7 bases line up with TRBD1. Germline V gives CDR1 SGHDN, CDR2 FVKESK. The CDR3 has 14 amino acids. With 6 bases clipped from V and 2 bases from J, the junction kept 6 bases outside the gene matches. The CDR3 region is CASSRGQLQETQYF. The CDR3 region has the DNA TGTGCCAGCAGTCGGGGACAGTTACAAGAGACCCAGTACTTC.

The chain links TRBV28 to TRBJ1-2, with D tentatively TRBD1 (6 bases). CDR3 length: 16 amino acids. CDR1 and CDR2 from the germline V gene are MDHEN and SYDVKM. V was clipped by 5 bases and J by 8 bases, with 24 bases between them. The CDR3 sequence: CASSQQDSQEWGGYTF. In DNA form, the CDR3 reads TGTGCCAGCAGTCAACAGGACAGCCAAGAGTGGGGGGGCTACACCTTC.

This clone was detected a few times. The rearrangement uses TRBV4-3 and TRBJ2-6, with no clear D. The CDR3 has 15 residues. V was trimmed by 3 bases and J by 2 bases, leaving 8 bases between them. Germline CDR1 LGHNA, CDR2 YSLEER. For the CDR3, the DNA is TGCGCCAGCAGCCATGATCGGGCTGGGGCCAACGTCCTGACTTTC. It encodes CASSHDRAGANVLTF.

A single count supports this clone. The CDR3 is CASSYSGTSDNQPQHF. Written as DNA, the CDR3 is TGCGCCAGCAGTTATTCCGGGACGTCCGACAATCAGCCCCAGCATTTT. The chain carries TRBV5-1 and TRBJ1-5, with D tentatively TRBD1 (5 bases). V was clipped by 5 bases and J by 3 bases, with 18 bases between them. Germline V lookup: CDR1 SGHRS, CDR2 YFSETQ. The CDR3 totals 16 residues. Looking up the rest from reference TRBV5-1 and TRBJ1-5 gives the full variable domain: KAGVTQTPRYLIKTRGQQVTLSCSPISGHRSVSWYQQTPGQGLQFLFEYFSETQRNKGNFPGRFSGRQFSNSRSEMNVSTLELGDSALYLCASSYSGTSDNQPQHFGDGTRLSIL.

This clone was seen a single time. The junction differs from germline at one of its ends, possibly a read error. The chain couples TRBV7-7 to TRBJ2-7; D is possibly TRBD2 (5 bases). CDR1 is SSHAT and CDR2 is FNYEAQ in the germline V gene (reference sequence). The CDR3 sequence is 15 residues long. The chain's CDR3 is CASSPGAGKSYEQYF. For the CDR3, the DNA is TGTGCTAGCAGCCCCGGAGCCGGGAAGTCCTACGAGCAGTACTTC.

This sequence joins TRBV7-9 and TRBJ2-7; D is possibly TRBD2 (6 bases). The germline V gene has CDR1 SEHNR and CDR2 FQNEAQ (reference sequence). The CDR3 extends over 12 amino acids. V gave up 7 bases and J gave up 4 bases, with 11 bases separating them. DNA for the CDR3: TGTGCCAGCACCGATGGGGGGTACGAGCAGTACTTC. This translates into CASTDGGYEQYF. Supplemented by reference TRBV7-9 and TRBJ2-7, the full variable domain reads DTGVSQNPRHKITKRGQNVTFRCDPISEHNRLYWYRQTLGQGPEFLTYFQNEAQLEKSRLLSDRFSAERPKGSFSTLEIQRTEQGDSAMYLCASTDGGYEQYFGPGTRLTVT.

The J gene is TRBJ2-5, the V gene TRBV9; TRBD1 might be the D (6 bases). Germline V CDR1 and CDR2: SGDLS, YYNGEE. This CDR3 contains 15 residues. Deletions cut 3 bases from V and 4 bases from J, with 16 bases between. The CDR3, as DNA: TGTGCCAGCAGCGCGACCCAGGGGTTTGGAGAGACCCAGTACTTC. Amino acids: CASSATQGFGETQYF.